This T cell receptor beta chain was captured by sequencing in a study of beta chain features in type 1 diabetes. The study reverse transcribed the entire isolated RNA, so it sequenced expressed TCRB transcripts. Naive, central memory and regulatory T cell samples averaged about 3.5 million reads. Using immunoSEQ multiplex PCR, the repertoire was profiled, and TCRdb retains in-frame clones only, with some absent. The profile shows 330,000 or so clones, over 10% of them singletons. Germline V gene sequence: CDR1 MDHEN, CDR2 SYDVKM. V lost 6 bases and J lost 4; bases outside the gene matches: 1. CDR3 length: 15 amino acids. General study findings and limits: Among patients with Type 1 diabetes, TCRB CDR3s were moderately but significantly shorter in every one of the four CD4+ subsets. The study notes PCR might favor shorter templates equally in patients and controls. The naive, central memory and Treg TCRB repertoires showed an apparent similarity that was greater among patients than among healthy donors. Junctions at VDJ sites from type 1 diabetes patients had fewer insertions and more deletions.

A few counts support this clone. Its specificity is unknown. This CDR3 is also generated by other DNA sequences in the sample. This sequence joins TRBV28 and TRBJ2-6, with 12 positions matching TRBD1. The clonotype comes from a woman aged 18-29 years with type 1 diabetes. The specimen was naive CD4+ T cells from blood. The chain's CDR3 is CASRGQGAGANVLTF. The CDR3 nucleotides read TGTGCCAGCAGGGGACAGGGGGCCGGGGCCAACGTCCTGACTTTC.